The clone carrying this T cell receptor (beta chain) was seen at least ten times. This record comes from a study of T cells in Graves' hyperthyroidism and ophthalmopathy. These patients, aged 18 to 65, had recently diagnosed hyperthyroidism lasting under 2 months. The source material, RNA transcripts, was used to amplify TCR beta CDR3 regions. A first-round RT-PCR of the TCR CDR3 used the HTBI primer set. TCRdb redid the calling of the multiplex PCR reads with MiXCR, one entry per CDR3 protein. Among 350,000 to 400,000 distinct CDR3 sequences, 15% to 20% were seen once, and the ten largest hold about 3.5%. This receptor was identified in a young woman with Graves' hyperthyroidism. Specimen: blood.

CDR3 protein: CASMSDRGYAEAFF. CDR3 in DNA: TGTGCCAGCATGTCGGACAGGGGGTACGCTGAAGCTTTCTTT. The rearrangement uses TRBV6-2 or TRBV6-3 and TRBJ1-1; 10 nucleotides match TRBD1. V was clipped by 7 bases and J by 6 bases; unmatched bases: 8. Per the germline V gene, CDR1 is MNHEY and CDR2 is SVGEGT. The CDR3 covers 14 residues.